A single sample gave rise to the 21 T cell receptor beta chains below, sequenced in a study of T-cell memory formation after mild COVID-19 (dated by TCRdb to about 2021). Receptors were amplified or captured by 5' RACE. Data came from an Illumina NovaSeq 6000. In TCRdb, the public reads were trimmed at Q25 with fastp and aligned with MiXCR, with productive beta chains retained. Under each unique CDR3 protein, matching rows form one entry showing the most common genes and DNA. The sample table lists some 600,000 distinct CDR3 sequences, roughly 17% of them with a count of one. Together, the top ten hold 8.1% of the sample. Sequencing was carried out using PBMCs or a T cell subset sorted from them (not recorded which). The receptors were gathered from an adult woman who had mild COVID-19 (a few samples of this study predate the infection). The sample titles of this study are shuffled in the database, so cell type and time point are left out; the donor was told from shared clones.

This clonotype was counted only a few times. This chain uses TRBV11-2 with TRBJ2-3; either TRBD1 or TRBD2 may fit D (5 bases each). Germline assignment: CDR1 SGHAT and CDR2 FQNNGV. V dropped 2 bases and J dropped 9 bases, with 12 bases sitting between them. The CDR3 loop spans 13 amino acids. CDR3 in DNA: TGTGCCAGCAGCTTACCGGGACCCGGAACGCAGTATTTT. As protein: CASSLPGPGTQYF. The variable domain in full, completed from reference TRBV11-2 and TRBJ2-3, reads EAGVAQSPRYKIIEKRQSVAFWCNPISGHATLYWYQQILGQGPKLLIQFQNNGVVDDSQLPKDRFSAERLKGVDSTLKIQPAKLEDSAVYLCASSLPGPGTQYFGPGTRLTVL.

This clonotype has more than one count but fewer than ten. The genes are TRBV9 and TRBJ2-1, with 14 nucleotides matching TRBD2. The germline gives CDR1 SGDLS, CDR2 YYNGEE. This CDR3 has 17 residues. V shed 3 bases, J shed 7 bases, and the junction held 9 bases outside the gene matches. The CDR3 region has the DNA TGTGCCAGCAGCGGTGGACTAGCGGGAGGTGGGCCGAATGAGCAGTTCTTC. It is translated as CASSGGLAGGGPNEQFF.

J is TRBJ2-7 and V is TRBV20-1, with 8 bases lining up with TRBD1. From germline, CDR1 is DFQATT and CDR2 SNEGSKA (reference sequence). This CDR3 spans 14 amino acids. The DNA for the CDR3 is TGCAGCCCTTGGGAACAGGGGGGAACCTACGAGCAGTACTTC. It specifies CSPWEQGGTYEQYF.

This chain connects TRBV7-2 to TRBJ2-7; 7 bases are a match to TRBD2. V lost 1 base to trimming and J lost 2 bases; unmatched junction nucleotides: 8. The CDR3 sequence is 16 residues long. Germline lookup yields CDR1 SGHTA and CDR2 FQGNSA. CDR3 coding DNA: TGTGCCAGCAGCTTAGGGTACCGTGGGGGGGCCTACGAGCAGTACTTC. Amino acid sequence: CASSLGYRGGAYEQYF.

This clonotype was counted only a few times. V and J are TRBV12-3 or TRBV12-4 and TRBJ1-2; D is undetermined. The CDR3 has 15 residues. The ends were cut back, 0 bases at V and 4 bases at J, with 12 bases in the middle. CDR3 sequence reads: CASSLASGTLYGYTF. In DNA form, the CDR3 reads TGTGCCAGCAGTTTAGCGTCGGGTACCCTCTATGGCTACACCTTC.

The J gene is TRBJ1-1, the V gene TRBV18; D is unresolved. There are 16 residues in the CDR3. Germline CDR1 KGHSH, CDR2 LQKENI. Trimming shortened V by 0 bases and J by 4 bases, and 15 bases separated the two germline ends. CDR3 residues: CASSPPVRALGTEAFF. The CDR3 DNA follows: TGTGCCAGCTCACCACCGGTTAGGGCCCTGGGCACTGAAGCTTTCTTT.

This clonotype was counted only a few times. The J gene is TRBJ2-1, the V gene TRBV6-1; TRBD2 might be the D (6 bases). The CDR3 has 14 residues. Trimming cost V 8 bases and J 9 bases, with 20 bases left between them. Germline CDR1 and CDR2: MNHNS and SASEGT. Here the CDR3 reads CASSGEAPRTEQFF. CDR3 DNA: TGTGCCAGCTCGGGGGAGGCCCCCCGGACTGAGCAGTTCTTC.

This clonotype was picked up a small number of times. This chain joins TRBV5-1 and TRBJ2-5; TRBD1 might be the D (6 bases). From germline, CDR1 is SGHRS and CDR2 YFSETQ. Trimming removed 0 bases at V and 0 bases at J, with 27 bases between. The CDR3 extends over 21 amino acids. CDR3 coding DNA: TGCGCCAGCAGCTTGGGCCCTCAGGGGTCGATTACGGGTTGGTACCAAGAGACCCAGTACTTC. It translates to CASSLGPQGSITGWYQETQYF.

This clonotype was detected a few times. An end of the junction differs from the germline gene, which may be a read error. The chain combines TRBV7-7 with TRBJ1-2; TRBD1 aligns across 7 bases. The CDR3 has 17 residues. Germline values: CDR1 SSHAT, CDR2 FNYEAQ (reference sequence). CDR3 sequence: CASSLAGPRDSYYGYTF. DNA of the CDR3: TGTGCTAGCAGCTTAGCCGGTCCCCGGGACAGCTACTATGGCTACACCTTC. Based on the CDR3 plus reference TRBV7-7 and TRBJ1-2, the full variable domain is GAGVSQSPRYKVTKRGQDVTLRCDPISSHATLYWYQQALGQGPEFLTYFNYEAQPDKSGLPSDRFSAERPEGSISTLTIQRTEQRDSAMYRCASSLAGPRDSYYGYTFGSGTRLTVV.

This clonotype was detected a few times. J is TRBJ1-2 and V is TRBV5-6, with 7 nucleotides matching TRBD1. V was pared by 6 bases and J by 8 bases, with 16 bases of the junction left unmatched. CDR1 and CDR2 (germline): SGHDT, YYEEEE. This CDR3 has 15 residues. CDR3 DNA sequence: TGTGCCAGCACCCCTGGGGGGACAGCTGTGTGGGGCTACACCTTC. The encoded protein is CASTPGGTAVWGYTF.

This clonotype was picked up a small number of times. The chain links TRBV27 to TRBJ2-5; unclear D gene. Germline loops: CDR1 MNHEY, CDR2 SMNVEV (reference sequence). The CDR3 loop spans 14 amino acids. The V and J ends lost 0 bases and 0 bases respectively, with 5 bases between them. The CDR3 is CASSLSPNQETQYF. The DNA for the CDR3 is TGTGCCAGCAGTTTATCCCCGAACCAAGAGACCCAGTACTTC.

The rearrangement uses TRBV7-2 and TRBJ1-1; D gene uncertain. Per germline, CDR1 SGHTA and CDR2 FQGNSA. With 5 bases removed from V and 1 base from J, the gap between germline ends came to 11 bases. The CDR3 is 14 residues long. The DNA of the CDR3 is TGTGCCAGCAGCCCCTGGGTCGGGAACACTGAAGCTTTCTTT. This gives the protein CASSPWVGNTEAFF.

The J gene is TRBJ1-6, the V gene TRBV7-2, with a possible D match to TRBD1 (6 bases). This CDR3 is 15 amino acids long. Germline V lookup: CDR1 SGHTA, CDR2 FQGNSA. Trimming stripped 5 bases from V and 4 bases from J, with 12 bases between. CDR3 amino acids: CASSVRQEYNSPLHF. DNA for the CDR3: TGTGCCAGCAGCGTCAGACAGGAATATAATTCACCCCTCCACTTT.

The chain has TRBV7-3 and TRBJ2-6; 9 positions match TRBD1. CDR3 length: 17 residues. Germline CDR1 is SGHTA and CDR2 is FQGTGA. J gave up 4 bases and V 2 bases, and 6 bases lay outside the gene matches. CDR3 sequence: CASSLWGTGQGANVLTF. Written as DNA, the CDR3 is TGTGCCAGCAGCTTATGGGGGACAGGGCAAGGGGCCAACGTCCTGACTTTC.

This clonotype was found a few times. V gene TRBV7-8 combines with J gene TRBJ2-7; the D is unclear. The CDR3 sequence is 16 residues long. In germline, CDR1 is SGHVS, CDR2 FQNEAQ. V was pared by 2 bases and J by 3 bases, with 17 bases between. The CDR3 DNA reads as TGTGCCAGCAGCTTAAGTCGTCGGCAGGACGTCTACGAGCAGTACTTC. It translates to CASSLSRRQDVYEQYF.

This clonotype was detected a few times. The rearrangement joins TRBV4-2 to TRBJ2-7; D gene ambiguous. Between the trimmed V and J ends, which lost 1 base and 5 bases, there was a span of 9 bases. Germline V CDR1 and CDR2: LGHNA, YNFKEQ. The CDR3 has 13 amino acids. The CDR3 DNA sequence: TGTGCCAGCAGCCAAGCGGGCGGAAACGAGCAGTACTTC. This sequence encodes CASSQAGGNEQYF.

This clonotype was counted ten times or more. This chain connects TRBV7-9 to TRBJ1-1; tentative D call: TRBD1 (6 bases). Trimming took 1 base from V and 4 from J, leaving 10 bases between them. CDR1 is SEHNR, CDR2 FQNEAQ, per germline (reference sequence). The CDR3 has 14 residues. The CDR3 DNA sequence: TGTGCCAGCAGCTTAGGTGGCAGGGGCACTGAAGCTTTCTTT. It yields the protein CASSLGGRGTEAFF.

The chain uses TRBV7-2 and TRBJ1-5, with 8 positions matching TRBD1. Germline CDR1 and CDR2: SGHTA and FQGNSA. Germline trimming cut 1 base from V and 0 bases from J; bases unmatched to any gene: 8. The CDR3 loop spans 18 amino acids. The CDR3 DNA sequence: TGTGCCAGCAGCTTAGGGCAGGGGGCCCCGAATAGCAATCAGCCCCAGCATTTT. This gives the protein CASSLGQGAPNSNQPQHF.

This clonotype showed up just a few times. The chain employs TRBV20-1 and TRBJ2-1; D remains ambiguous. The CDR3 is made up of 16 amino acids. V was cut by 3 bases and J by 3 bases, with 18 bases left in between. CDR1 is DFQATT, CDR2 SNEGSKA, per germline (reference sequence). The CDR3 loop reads CSASVKVGSLYNEQFF. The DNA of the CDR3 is TGCAGTGCTAGTGTAAAGGTCGGCTCTCTCTACAATGAGCAGTTCTTC.

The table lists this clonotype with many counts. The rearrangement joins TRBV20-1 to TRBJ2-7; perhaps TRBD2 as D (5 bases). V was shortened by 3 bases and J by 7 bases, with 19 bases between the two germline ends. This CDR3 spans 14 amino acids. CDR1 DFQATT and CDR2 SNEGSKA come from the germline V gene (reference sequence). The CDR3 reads CSASGPGQREEQYF. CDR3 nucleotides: TGCAGTGCTAGTGGGCCGGGCCAACGGGAAGAGCAGTACTTC.

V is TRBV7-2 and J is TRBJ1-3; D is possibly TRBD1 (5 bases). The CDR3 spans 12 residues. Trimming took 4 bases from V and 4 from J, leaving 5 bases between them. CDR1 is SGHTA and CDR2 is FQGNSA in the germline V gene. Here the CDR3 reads CASSYRGNTIYF. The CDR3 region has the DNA TGTGCCAGCAGCTACAGGGGAAACACCATATATTTT.